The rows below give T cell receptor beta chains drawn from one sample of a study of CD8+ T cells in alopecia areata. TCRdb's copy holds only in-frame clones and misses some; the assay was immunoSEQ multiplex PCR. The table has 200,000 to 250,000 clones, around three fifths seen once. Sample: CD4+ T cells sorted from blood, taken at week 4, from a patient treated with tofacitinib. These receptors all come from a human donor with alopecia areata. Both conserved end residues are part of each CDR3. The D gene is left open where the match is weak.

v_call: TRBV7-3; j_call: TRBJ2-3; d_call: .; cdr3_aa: CASSSSYADTQYF
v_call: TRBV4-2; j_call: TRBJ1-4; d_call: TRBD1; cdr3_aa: CASSRSISGTANNEKLFF
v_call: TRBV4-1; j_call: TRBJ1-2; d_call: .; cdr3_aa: CASSPNRANYGYTF
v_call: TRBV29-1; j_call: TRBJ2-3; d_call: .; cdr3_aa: CSVLEGTDTQYF
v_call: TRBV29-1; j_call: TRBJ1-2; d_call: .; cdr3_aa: CSVGGPNYGYTF
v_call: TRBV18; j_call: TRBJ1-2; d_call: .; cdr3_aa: CASSPKERDGYTF
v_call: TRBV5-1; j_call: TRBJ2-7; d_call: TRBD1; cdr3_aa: CASSPGQGPYEQYF
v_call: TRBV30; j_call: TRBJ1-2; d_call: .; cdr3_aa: CAWSHSRDSLGYGYTF
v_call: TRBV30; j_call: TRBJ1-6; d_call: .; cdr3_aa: CAWSATAAGTPLHF
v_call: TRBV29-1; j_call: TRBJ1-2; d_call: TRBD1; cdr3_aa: CSVGDSLYGYTF
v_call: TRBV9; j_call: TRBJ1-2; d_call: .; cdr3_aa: CASSVALGGDGYTF
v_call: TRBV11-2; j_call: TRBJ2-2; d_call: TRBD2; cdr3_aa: CASSLVLAENTGELFF
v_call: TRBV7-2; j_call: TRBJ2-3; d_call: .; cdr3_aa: CASSLNVDTQYF
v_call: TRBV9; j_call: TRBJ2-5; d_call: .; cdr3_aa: CASSVEDRDVQYF
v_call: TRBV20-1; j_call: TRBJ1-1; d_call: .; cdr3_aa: CSANPRSEAFF
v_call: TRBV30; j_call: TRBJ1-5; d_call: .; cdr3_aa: CACQIGNQPQHF
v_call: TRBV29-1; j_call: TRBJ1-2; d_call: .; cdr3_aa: CSVEPGQRGGYTF
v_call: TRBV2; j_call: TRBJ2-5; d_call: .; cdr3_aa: CASSEMETQYF
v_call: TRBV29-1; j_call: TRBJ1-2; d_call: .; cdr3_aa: CSVDGAGGIYGYTF
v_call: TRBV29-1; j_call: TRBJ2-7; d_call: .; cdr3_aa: CSVSDYEQYF
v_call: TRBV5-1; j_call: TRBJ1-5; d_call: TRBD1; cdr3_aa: CASSPGTGDRNQPQHF
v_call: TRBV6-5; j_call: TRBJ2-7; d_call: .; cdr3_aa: CASGQQSPDEQYF
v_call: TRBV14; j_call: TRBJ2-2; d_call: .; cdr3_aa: CASSQDWNTGELFF
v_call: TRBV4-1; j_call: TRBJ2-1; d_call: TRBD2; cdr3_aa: CASSQQMGLLHNEQFF
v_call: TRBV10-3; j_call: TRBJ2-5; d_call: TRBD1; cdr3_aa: CAIAGTGYTGETQYF
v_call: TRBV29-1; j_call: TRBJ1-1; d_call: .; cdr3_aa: CSVQQGGNTEAFF
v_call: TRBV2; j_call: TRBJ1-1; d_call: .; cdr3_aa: CASRPANTEAFF
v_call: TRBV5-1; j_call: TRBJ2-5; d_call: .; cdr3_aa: CASSLNVGARKTQYF
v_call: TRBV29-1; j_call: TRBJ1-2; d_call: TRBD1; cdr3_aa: CSVVEGAYYGYTF
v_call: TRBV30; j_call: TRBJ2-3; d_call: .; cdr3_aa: CAWSQKRADTQYF
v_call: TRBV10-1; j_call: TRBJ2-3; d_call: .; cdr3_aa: CASGKQMDTQYF
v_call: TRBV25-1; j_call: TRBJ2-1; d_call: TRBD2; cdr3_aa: CASSLPFGSGVPNEQFF
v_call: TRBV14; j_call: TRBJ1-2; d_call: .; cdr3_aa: CASSQDSLSYGYTF
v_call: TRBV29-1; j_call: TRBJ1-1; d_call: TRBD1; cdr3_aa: CSVEPGQSIEAFF
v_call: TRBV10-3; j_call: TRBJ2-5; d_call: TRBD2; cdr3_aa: CAISTGTSGQETQYF
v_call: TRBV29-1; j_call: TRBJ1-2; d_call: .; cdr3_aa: CSVDIGRYGYTF
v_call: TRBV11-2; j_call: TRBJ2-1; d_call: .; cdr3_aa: CASSLERLNEQFF
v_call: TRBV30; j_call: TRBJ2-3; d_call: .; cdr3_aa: CAWSVLVGGLSTDTQYF
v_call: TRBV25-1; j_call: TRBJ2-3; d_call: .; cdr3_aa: CASSEGGARTDTQYF
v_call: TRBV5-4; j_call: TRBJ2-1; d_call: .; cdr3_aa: CASSLRVSYNEQFF
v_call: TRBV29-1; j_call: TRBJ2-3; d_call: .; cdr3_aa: CSVENRDATDTQYF
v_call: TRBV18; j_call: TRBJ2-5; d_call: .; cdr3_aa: CASSPKRTAQETQYF
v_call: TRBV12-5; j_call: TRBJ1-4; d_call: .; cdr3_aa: CASGPGVGGGEKLFF
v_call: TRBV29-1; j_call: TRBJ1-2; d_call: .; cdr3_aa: CSVELGAGYTF
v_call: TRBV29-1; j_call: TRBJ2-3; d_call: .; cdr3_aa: CSTRPGPDTQYF
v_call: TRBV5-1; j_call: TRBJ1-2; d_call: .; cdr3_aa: CASSLAFGTGVYTF
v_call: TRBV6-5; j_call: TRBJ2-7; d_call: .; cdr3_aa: CASIWDTTAYEQYF
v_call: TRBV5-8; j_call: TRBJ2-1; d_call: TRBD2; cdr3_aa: CASSTGIAGDEQFF
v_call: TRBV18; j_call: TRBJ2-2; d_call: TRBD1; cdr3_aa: CASSPTGQAKDTGELFF
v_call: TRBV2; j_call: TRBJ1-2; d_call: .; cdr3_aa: CASSPDGIYGYTF
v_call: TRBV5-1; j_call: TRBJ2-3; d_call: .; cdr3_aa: CASSLLTATDTQYF
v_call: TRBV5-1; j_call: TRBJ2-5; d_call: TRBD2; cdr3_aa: CASSTPGLAGVPRETQYF
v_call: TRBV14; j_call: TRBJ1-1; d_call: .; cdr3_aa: CASSQVGRNTEAFF
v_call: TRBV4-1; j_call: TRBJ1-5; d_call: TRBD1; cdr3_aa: CASSEGQVDNQPQHF
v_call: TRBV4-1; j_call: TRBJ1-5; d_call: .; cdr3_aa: CASSLGQNNQPQHF
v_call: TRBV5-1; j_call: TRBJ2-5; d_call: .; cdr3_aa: CASSLVALETQYF
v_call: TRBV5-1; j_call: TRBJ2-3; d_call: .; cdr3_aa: CASRGAPSTDTQYF
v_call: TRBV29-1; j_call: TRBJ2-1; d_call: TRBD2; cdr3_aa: CSVGQSGGPYNEQFF
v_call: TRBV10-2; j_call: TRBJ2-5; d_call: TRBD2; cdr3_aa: CASSETPGLAVPETQYF
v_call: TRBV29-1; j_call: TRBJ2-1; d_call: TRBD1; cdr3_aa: CSVTGASYNEQFF